The sequence of this T cell receptor (beta chain) was determined in a study of shared clonotypes between healthy human individuals. About the research overall: Plates per donor: three CD4 naive, three CD4 memory, two CD8 naive, one CD8 memory. General study points: Among donors, the sharing of clonotypes was expected to be influenced by sequencing depth. Some naive CD4 clonotypes, roughly 4.5%, turned up in common across several donors.

Notes on this clone: Its specificity is unknown. Other DNA sequences of this sample code for an identical CDR3.

The CDR3 has 15 residues. V dropped 3 bases and J dropped 4; count of bases not matched to a gene: 4. Germline V CDR1 and CDR2: MDHEN, SYDVKM. Produced via immunoSEQ multiplex PCR; TCRdb's table is partial and in-frame only. The data hold about 2.3 million clones, with approximately 95% observed a single time. The sequenced sample was naive CD4+ T cells from PBMCs. Subset defined: CD45RA+ positively selected. The gene calls are TRBV28 and TRBJ2-3, with 10 bases matching TRBD2. The sequence was obtained from a man aged 18-30 years in good health. Some clones in this sample may be carry-over from other donors' samples. The CDR3 DNA sequence: TGTGCCAGCAGTTTCAGCGGGAGGGGGGCAGATACGCAGTATTTT. Amino acid sequence: CASSFSGRGADTQYF. Together with reference TRBV28 and TRBJ2-3, the CDR3 gives the full variable domain: DVKVTQSSRYLVKRTGEKVFLECVQDMDHENMFWYRQDPGLGLRLIYFSYDVKMKEKGDIPEGYSVSREKKERFSLILESASTNQTSMYLCASSFSGRGADTQYFGPGTRLTVL.